This T cell receptor (beta chain) was sequenced during a study of glioma-infiltrating T cells after dendritic cell vaccination. About the research overall: Patients received autologous tumor lysate-pulsed dendritic cell vaccination between about 2002 and 2013.

Documented time point: after dendritic cell vaccination, including at tumor progression/relapse. Overall study findings and caveats: Only a small number of patients had complete blood and tumor samples.

TCRB CDR3 was amplified from 2 ug genomic DNA or less. Primers: 60 V beta forward and 13 J beta reverse. Only in-frame clones appear in the TCRdb table, and some are missing; sequencing was by immunoSEQ multiplex PCR. The profile shows approximately 90,000 clones, 75% to 85% of them singletons. Concerning this clone itself: Its cognate antigen is unknown.

The TCR originated in a human donor with glioblastoma. The sample in question was blood, obtained after dendritic cell vaccination.

The CDR3 reads CASSWDRLQETQYF. CDR3 in DNA: TGCGCCAGCAGCTGGGACAGACTTCAAGAGACCCAGTACTTC. The rearrangement joins TRBV5-1 to TRBJ2-5, with 7 bases identical to TRBD1. Germline V CDR1 and CDR2: SGHRS, YFSETQ. The CDR3 runs to 14 residues. V shed 3 bases and J 2 bases; nucleotides not matched to a gene: 4.